This is a list of T cell receptor beta chains from one sample in a study of cytomegalovirus exposure and HLA in healthy donors. Measured with immunoSEQ multiplex PCR; TCRdb has only the in-frame clones, and not every one. The sample yields about 110,000 clones, 85% to 90% seen once. Sequencing was carried out using PBMCs. The receptors stem from a woman aged 18-30 years in good health and CMV-seropositive. Both conserved end residues are part of each CDR3. A D gene is named only where the DNA matches it firmly. Where a row states a size, it is once, few, many or the class of an expanded clone; other rows omit it.

cdr3_nt: TGTGCCAGCAGCCCTCTCACTAGCGAAGGTACGCAGTATTTT
cdr3_aa: CASSPLTSEGTQYF
d_call: TRBD2
v_call: TRBV7-9
clone_size: NA
j_call: TRBJ2-3

cdr3_nt: TGCAGCGTCGGACAGGTCCTATCCTACAATGAGCAGTTCTTC
cdr3_aa: CSVGQVLSYNEQFF
d_call: TRBD1
v_call: TRBV29-1
clone_size: NA
j_call: TRBJ2-1

cdr3_nt: TGTGCCAGCATTTCTACAGGGGACGATGAGACCCAGTACTTC
cdr3_aa: CASISTGDDETQYF
d_call: TRBD1
v_call: TRBV28
clone_size: few
j_call: TRBJ2-5

cdr3_nt: TGTGCCAGCAGCTTACGGACAGGTGGAGAGACCCAGTACTTC
cdr3_aa: CASSLRTGGETQYF
d_call: TRBD1
v_call: TRBV9
clone_size: NA
j_call: TRBJ2-5

cdr3_nt: TGTGCCAGCAGCGTAGGAAGGGGCGGCGTCGGGGAGCAGTACTTC
cdr3_aa: CASSVGRGGVGEQYF
d_call: NA
v_call: TRBV9
clone_size: NA
j_call: TRBJ2-7

cdr3_nt: TGCGCCAGCAGCCTACTCAAGAGCTCCTACAATGAGCAGTTCTTC
cdr3_aa: CASSLLKSSYNEQFF
d_call: NA
v_call: TRBV4-1
clone_size: NA
j_call: TRBJ2-1

cdr3_nt: TGTGCCAGCAGACCTTGGGAGGGGGGTCGGAATGAGCAGTTCTTC
cdr3_aa: CASRPWEGGRNEQFF
d_call: NA
v_call: TRBV6-5
clone_size: NA
j_call: TRBJ2-1

cdr3_nt: TGTGCCAGCTCACCATATCCCCGTATGAACACTGAAGCTTTCTTT
cdr3_aa: CASSPYPRMNTEAFF
d_call: NA
v_call: TRBV18
clone_size: NA
j_call: TRBJ1-1

cdr3_nt: TGTGCCAGCAGCCGGGGGGGGTCGACAGATACGCAGTATTTT
cdr3_aa: CASSRGGSTDTQYF
d_call: TRBD2
v_call: TRBV11-3
clone_size: NA
j_call: TRBJ2-3

cdr3_nt: TGTGCCAGCAGCCTCCCCCCCTACGAGCAGTACTTC
cdr3_aa: CASSLPPYEQYF
d_call: NA
v_call: TRBV28
clone_size: NA
j_call: TRBJ2-7

cdr3_nt: TGTGCCACCAGCAGAGATCTGGGCTTTAATTCACCCCTCCACTTT
cdr3_aa: CATSRDLGFNSPLHF
d_call: NA
v_call: TRBV15
clone_size: NA
j_call: TRBJ1-6

cdr3_nt: TGCGCCAGCAGCCAAGATAGGGGGAGTGGGCGGGCCGGCAATGAGCAGTTCTTC
cdr3_aa: CASSQDRGSGRAGNEQFF
d_call: NA
v_call: TRBV4-1
clone_size: NA
j_call: TRBJ2-1

cdr3_nt: TGTGCCAGCCAAGCGACGTTGGGAGACACCGGGGAGCTGTTTTTT
cdr3_aa: CASQATLGDTGELFF
d_call: NA
v_call: TRBV5-6
clone_size: NA
j_call: TRBJ2-2

cdr3_nt: TGTGCCACCAGCAGAGATCGTGCCTACAGGGGAAACACCATATATTTT
cdr3_aa: CATSRDRAYRGNTIYF
d_call: NA
v_call: TRBV15
clone_size: few
j_call: TRBJ1-3

cdr3_nt: TGTGCCAGCAGCCCCCATGGGGGCCCGAACACCGGGGAGCTGTTTTTT
cdr3_aa: CASSPHGGPNTGELFF
d_call: NA
v_call: TRBV11-3
clone_size: NA
j_call: TRBJ2-2

cdr3_nt: TGTGCCAGCAGTTACTTTTCTAGCGGGAGCACAGATACGCAGTATTTT
cdr3_aa: CASSYFSSGSTDTQYF
d_call: TRBD2
v_call: TRBV6-5
clone_size: NA
j_call: TRBJ2-3

cdr3_nt: TGTGCCAGCAGTTACAGGACAGGGGCCATGAACACTGAAGCTTTCTTT
cdr3_aa: CASSYRTGAMNTEAFF
d_call: TRBD1
v_call: TRBV6-5
clone_size: NA
j_call: TRBJ1-1

cdr3_nt: TGTGCCAGCAGCGAATTACAGGGGTTGAATGAAAAACTGTTTTTT
cdr3_aa: CASSELQGLNEKLFF
d_call: TRBD1
v_call: TRBV5-6
clone_size: NA
j_call: TRBJ1-4

cdr3_nt: TGTGCCAGCACCTCACAGGGCAACGAGCAGTACTTC
cdr3_aa: CASTSQGNEQYF
d_call: NA
v_call: TRBV28
clone_size: once
j_call: TRBJ2-7

cdr3_nt: TGTGCCAGCAGCGGGGAGAACTCTGGGGCCAACGTCCTGACTTTC
cdr3_aa: CASSGENSGANVLTF
d_call: NA
v_call: TRBV6-5
clone_size: NA
j_call: TRBJ2-6

cdr3_nt: TGTGCCAGCAGCTCCCCTTTGAACACTGAAGCTTTCTTT
cdr3_aa: CASSSPLNTEAFF
d_call: NA
v_call: TRBV5-4
clone_size: NA
j_call: TRBJ1-1

cdr3_nt: TGTGCCAGCAGCGTAGGGGACAGCTACGAGCAGTACTTC
cdr3_aa: CASSVGDSYEQYF
d_call: TRBD1
v_call: TRBV9
clone_size: few
j_call: TRBJ2-7

cdr3_nt: TGTGCCAGCTCCACGTCTAGCGCGGTCACAGATACGCAGTATTTT
cdr3_aa: CASSTSSAVTDTQYF
d_call: NA
v_call: TRBV9
clone_size: NA
j_call: TRBJ2-3

cdr3_nt: TGTGCCAGCAGTATTGGCGTCGGGGCTGAAGCTTTCTTT
cdr3_aa: CASSIGVGAEAFF
d_call: NA
v_call: TRBV27
clone_size: NA
j_call: TRBJ1-1

cdr3_nt: TGTGCCTGGAGAATAGCGGGAGGAACCTACGAGCAGTACTTC
cdr3_aa: CAWRIAGGTYEQYF
d_call: TRBD2
v_call: TRBV30
clone_size: NA
j_call: TRBJ2-7

cdr3_nt: TGTGCCAGCAATCCAGGGTATCGGGTCACTGAAGCTTTCTTT
cdr3_aa: CASNPGYRVTEAFF
d_call: NA
v_call: TRBV6-5
clone_size: NA
j_call: TRBJ1-1

cdr3_nt: TGCAGCGTTGATGGGACAGGGGACTACGAGCAGTACTTC
cdr3_aa: CSVDGTGDYEQYF
d_call: TRBD1
v_call: TRBV29-1
clone_size: NA
j_call: TRBJ2-7

cdr3_nt: TGTGCCATCAGTGAGTCACAGGGTCTAGATGGCTACACCTTC
cdr3_aa: CAISESQGLDGYTF
d_call: NA
v_call: TRBV10-3
clone_size: NA
j_call: TRBJ1-2

cdr3_nt: TGTGCCAGCAGTTTGGACAGGGTTAAAACAGATACGCAGTATTTT
cdr3_aa: CASSLDRVKTDTQYF
d_call: TRBD1
v_call: TRBV2
clone_size: once
j_call: TRBJ2-3

cdr3_nt: TGTGCCAGCAGGCCACAGGTTTGGGTCAATCAGCCCCAGCATTTT
cdr3_aa: CASRPQVWVNQPQHF
d_call: NA
v_call: TRBV6-1
clone_size: NA
j_call: TRBJ1-5

cdr3_nt: TGCGCCAGCAGCCCGGGACAGGGCGGCTATGGCTACACCTTC
cdr3_aa: CASSPGQGGYGYTF
d_call: TRBD1
v_call: TRBV5-1
clone_size: NA
j_call: TRBJ1-2

cdr3_nt: TGCAGCGTTGATGATAAGGGGCCCGACTATGGCTACACCTTC
cdr3_aa: CSVDDKGPDYGYTF
d_call: NA
v_call: TRBV29-1
clone_size: NA
j_call: TRBJ1-2

cdr3_nt: TGTGCCAGCAGTCCCCCTCCCGGGACACCTGGGACCGGGGAGCTGTTTTTT
cdr3_aa: CASSPPPGTPGTGELFF
d_call: NA
v_call: TRBV28
clone_size: NA
j_call: TRBJ2-2